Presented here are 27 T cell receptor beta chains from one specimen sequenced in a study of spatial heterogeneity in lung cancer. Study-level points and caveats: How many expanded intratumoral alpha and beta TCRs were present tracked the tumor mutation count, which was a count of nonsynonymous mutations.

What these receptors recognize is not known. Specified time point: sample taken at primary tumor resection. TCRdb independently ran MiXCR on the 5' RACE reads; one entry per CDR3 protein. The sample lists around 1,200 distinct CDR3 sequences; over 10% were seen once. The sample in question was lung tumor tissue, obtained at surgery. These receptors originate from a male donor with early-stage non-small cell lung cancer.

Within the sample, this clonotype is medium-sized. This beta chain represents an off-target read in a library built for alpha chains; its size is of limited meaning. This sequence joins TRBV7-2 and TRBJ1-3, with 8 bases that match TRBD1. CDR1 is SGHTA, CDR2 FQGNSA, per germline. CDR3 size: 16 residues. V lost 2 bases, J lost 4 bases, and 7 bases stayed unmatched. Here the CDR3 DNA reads TGTGCCAGCAGCTTATTCCAGGGGGCAGCCGGAAACACCATATATTTT. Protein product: CASSLFQGAAGNTIYF.

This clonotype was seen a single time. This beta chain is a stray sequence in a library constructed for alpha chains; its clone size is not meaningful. The CDR3 region has the DNA TGTGCCAGCAGCTTGGGGGTAGCGGGGTCACAAGAGACCCAGTACTTC. Residues: CASSLGVAGSQETQYF. The chain joins TRBV5-5 to TRBJ2-5; 8 bases map to TRBD2. The CDR3 contains 16 residues. CDR1 is SGHKS, CDR2 YYEKEE, per germline (reference sequence). V gave up 0 bases and J gave up 2 bases; unmatched junction bases: 6.

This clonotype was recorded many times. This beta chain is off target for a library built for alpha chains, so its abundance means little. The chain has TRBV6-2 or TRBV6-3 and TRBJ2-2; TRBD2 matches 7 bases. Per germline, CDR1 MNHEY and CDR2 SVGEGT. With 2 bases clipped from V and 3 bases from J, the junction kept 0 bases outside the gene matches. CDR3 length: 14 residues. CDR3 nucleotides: TGTGCCAGCAGTTACGGGGGGGACACCGGGGAGCTGTTTTTT. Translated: CASSYGGDTGELFF.

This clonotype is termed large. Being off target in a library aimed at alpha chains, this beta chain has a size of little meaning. The CDR3 region is CSASETGGLTDTQYF. The CDR3 DNA reads TGCAGTGCTAGTGAGACGGGGGGGCTCACAGATACGCAGTATTTT. The chain uses TRBV20-1 and TRBJ2-3, with TRBD2 matching over 8 bases. Germline-derived CDR1 and CDR2 are DFQATT and SNEGSKA (reference sequence). The CDR3 contains 15 residues. The V and J ends lost 3 bases and 2 bases, in that order; junction bases with no gene match: 7.

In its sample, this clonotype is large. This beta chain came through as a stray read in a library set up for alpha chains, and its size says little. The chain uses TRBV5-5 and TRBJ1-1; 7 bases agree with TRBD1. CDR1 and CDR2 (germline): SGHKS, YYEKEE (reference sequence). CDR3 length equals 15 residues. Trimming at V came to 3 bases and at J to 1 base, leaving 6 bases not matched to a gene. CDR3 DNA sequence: TGTGCCAGCAGCTCCGCCGGGACAGCGAACACTGAAGCTTTCTTT. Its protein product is CASSSAGTANTEAFF.

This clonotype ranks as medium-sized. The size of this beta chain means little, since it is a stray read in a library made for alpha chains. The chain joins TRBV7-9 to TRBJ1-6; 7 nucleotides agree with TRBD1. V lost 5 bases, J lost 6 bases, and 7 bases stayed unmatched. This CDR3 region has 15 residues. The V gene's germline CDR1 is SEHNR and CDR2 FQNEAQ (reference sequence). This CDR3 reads CASSRDRVGNSPLHF. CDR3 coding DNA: TGTGCCAGCAGCCGCGACAGGGTGGGTAATTCACCCCTCCACTTT.

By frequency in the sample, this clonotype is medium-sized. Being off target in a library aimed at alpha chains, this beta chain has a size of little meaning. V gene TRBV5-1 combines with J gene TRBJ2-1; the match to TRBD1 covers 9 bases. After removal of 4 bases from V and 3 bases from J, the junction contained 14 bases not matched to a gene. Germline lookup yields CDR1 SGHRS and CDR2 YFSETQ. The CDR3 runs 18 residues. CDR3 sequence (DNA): TGCGCCAGCAGCCGTACTCACTTGGGACAGGGACTCTACAATGAGCAGTTCTTC. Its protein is CASSRTHLGQGLYNEQFF.

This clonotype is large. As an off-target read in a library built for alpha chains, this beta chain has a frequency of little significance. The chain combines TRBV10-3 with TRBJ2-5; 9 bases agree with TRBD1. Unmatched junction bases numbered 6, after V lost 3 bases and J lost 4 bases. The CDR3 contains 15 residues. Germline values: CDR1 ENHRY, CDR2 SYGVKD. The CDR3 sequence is CAISDQGTGRETQYF. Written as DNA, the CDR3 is TGTGCCATCAGTGATCAAGGGACAGGGCGAGAGACCCAGTACTTC.

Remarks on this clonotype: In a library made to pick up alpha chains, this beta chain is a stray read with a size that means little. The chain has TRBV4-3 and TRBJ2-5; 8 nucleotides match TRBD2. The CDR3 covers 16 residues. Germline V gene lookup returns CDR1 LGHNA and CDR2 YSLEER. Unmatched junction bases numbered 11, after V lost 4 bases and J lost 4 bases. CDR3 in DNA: TGCGCCAGCAGCCCCCCGGGGGGGGACGGACGAGAGACCCAGTACTTC. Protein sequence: CASSPPGGDGRETQYF.

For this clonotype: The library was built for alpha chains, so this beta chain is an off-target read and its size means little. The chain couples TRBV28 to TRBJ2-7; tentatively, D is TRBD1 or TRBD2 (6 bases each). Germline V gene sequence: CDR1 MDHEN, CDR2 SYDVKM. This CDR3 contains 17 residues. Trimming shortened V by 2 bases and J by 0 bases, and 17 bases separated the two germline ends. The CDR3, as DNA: TGTGCCAGCAGTTTAGAGTTCTTAGCGGACAGCTCCTACGAGCAGTACTTC. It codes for CASSLEFLADSSYEQYF.

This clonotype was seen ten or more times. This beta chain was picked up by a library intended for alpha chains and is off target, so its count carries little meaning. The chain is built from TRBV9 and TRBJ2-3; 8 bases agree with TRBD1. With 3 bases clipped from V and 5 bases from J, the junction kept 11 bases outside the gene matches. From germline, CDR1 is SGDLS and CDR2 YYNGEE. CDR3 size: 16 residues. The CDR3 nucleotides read TGTGCCAGCAGCGCAATGACAGGGGCGCAGGGAGATACGCAGTATTTT. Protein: CASSAMTGAQGDTQYF.

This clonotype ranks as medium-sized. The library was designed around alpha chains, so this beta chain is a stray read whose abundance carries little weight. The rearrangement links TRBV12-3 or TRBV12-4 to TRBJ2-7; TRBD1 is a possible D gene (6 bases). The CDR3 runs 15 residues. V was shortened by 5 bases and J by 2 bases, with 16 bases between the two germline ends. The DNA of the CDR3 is TGTGCCAGCAGTCTTGGACAGTCGCTCCCCTACGAGCAGTACTTC. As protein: CASSLGQSLPYEQYF.

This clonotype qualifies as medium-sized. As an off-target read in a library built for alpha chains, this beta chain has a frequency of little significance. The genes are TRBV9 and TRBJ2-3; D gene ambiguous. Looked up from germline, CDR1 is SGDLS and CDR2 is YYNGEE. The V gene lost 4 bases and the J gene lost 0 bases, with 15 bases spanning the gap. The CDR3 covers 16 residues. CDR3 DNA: TGTGCCAGCAGCCCCCTGGGCACATTGAGCACAGATACGCAGTATTTT. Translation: CASSPLGTLSTDTQYF.

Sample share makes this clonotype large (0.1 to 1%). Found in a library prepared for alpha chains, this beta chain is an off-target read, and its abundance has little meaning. Here the CDR3 reads CASSLTSSGNTIYF. CDR3 bases: TGTGCCAGCAGCCTGACAAGCTCTGGAAACACCATATATTTT. This chain uses TRBV7-8 with TRBJ1-3; D is ambiguous. From germline, CDR1 is SGHVS and CDR2 FQNEAQ. This CDR3 comprises 14 residues. Trimming took 5 bases from V and 0 from J, leaving 8 bases between them.

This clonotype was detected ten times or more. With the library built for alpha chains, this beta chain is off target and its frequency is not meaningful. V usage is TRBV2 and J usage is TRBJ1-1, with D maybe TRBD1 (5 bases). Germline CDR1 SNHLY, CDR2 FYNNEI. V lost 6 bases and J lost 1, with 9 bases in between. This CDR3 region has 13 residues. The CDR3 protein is CASRADRNTEAFF. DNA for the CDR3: TGTGCCAGCAGGGCCGACAGGAACACTGAAGCTTTCTTT.

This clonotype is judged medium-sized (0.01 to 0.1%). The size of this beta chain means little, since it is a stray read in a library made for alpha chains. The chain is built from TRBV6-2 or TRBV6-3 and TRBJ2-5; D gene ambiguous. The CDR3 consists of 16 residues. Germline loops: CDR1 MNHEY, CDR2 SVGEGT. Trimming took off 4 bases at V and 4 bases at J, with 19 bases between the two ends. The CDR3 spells CASSSLQASLVETQYF. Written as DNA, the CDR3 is TGTGCCAGCAGTTCCCTCCAAGCGAGTCTGGTAGAGACCCAGTACTTC.

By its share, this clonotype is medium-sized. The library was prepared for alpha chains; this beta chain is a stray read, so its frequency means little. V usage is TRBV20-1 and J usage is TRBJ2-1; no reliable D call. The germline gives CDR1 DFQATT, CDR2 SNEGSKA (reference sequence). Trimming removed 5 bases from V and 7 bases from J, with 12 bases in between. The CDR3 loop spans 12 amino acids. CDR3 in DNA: TGCAGTGCTCTTGGGTTGATGAATGAGCAGTTCTTC. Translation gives CSALGLMNEQFF.

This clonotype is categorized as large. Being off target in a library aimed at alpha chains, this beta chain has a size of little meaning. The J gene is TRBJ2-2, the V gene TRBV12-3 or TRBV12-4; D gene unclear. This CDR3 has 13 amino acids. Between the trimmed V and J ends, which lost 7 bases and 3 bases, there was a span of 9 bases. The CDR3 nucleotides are TGTGCCAGCATCTATACGGACACCGGGGAGCTGTTTTTT. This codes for CASIYTDTGELFF.

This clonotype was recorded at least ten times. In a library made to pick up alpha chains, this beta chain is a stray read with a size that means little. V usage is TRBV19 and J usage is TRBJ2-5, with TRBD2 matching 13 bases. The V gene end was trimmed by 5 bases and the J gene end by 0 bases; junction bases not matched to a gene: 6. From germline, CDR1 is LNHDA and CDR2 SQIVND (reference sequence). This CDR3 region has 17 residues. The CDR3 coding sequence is TGTGCCAGTAGTGCCAGGACTAGCGGGAGAAACCAAGAGACCCAGTACTTC. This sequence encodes CASSARTSGRNQETQYF.

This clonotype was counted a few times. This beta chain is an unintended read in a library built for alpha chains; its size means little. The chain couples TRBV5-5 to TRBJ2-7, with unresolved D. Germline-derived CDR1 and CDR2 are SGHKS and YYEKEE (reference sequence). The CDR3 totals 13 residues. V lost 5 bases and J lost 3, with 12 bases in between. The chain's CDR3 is CASSWSANYEQYF. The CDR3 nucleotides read TGTGCCAGCAGTTGGTCAGCGAACTACGAGCAGTACTTC. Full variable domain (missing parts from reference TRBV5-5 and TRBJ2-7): DAGVTQSPTHLIKTRGQQVTLRCSPISGHKSVSWYQQVLGQGPQFIFQYYEKEERGRGNFPDRFSARQFPNYSSELNVNALLLGDSALYLCASSWSANYEQYFGPGTRLTVT.

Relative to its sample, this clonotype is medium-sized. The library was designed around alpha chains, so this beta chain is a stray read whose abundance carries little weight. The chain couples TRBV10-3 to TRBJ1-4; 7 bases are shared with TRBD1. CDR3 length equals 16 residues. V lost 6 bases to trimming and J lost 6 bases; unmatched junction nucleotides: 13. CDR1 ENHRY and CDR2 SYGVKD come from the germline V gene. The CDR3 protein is CAISAVVGGKDEKLFF. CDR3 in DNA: TGTGCCATCAGCGCCGTTGTAGGGGGCAAGGATGAAAAACTGTTTTTT.

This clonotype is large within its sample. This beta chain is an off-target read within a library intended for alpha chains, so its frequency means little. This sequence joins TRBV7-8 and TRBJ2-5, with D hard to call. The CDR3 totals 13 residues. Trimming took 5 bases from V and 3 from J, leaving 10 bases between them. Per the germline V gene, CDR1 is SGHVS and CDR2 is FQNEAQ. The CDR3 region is CASSQSLKETQYF. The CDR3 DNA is TGTGCCAGCAGCCAAAGTCTCAAAGAGACCCAGTACTTC.

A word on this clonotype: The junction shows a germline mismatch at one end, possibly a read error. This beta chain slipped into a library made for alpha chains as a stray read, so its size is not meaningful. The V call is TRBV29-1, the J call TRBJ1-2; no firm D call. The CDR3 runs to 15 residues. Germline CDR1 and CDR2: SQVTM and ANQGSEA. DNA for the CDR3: TGCAGCGTTGATGATGGAGCCAGAGCTAACTATTGCTACACCTTC. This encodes CSVDDGARANYCYTF. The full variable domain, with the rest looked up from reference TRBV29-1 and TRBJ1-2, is SAVISQKPSRDICQRGTSLTIQCQVDSQVTMMFWYRQQPGQSLTLIATANQGSEATYESGFVIDKFPISRPNLTFSTLTVSNMSPEDSSIYLCSVDDGARANYCYTFGSGTRLTVV.

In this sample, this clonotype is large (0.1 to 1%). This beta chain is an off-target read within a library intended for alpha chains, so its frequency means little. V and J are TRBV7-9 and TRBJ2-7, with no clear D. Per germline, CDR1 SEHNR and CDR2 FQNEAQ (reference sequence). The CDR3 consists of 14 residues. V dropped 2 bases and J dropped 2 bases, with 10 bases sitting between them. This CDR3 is CASSLISGAYEQYF. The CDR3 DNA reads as TGTGCCAGCAGCTTAATTTCCGGCGCCTACGAGCAGTACTTC.

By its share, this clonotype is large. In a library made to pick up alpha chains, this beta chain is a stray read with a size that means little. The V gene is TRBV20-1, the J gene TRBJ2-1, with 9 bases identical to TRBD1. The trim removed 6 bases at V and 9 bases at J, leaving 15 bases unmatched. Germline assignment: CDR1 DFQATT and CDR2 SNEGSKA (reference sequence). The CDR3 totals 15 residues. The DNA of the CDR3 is TGCAGTGCGGGGGGAGGGACAGGGTTCCTTGGTGAGCAGTTCTTC. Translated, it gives CSAGGGTGFLGEQFF.

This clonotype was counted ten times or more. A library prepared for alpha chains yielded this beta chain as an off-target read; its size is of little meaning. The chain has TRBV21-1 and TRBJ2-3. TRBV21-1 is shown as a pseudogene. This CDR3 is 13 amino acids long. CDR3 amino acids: CASSDGVTDTQYF. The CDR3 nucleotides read TGTGCCAGCAGCGACGGGGTCACAGATACGCAGTATTTT.

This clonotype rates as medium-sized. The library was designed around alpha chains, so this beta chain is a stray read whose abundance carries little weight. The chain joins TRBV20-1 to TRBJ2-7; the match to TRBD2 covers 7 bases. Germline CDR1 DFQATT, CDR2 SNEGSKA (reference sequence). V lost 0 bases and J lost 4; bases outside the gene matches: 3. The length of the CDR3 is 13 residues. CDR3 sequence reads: CSARDPGGYEQYV. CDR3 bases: TGCAGTGCTAGAGATCCGGGGGGTTACGAGCAGTACGTC.